These T cell receptor beta chains were read from a single sample in a study of T cell responses to AZD1222 COVID-19 vaccine. This table comes from immunoSEQ multiplex PCR, and its TCRdb copy is limited to in-frame clones, with some not included. The profile shows some 190,000 clones, about 95% of them singletons. This material consisted of peripheral blood, taken 28 days after the second dose of the MenACWY control vaccine. These receptors originate from an adult who received the MenACWY meningococcal vaccine as a control. Each CDR3 is given with its conserved first and last residue. D genes are given only for firm matches. Size is omitted from some rows. Given values are once, few, many or a class for expanded clones.

TRBV28	NA	TRBJ2-5	NA	TGTGCCAGCAGTTTATATCGGGGGTCCGAAGAGACCCAGTACTTC	CASSLYRGSEETQYF
TRBV3-1/TRBV3-2	NA	TRBJ1-2	NA	TGTGCCAGCAGCCCAAGTTGGGGGGCGGCTGGCTACACCTTC	CASSPSWGAAGYTF
TRBV6-5	NA	TRBJ2-7	TRBD1	TGTGCCAGCAGTTACTCTGTGACAGGGGGAGCTTACGAGCAGTACTTC	CASSYSVTGGAYEQYF
TRBV28	NA	TRBJ2-7	TRBD2	TGTGCCAGCAGTTTGCGGCTAGCGGGGTACGACTACGAGCAGTACTTC	CASSLRLAGYDYEQYF
TRBV13	NA	TRBJ2-3	NA	TGTGCCAGCAGCTTCCAGGGGCTCACAGATACGCAGTATTTT	CASSFQGLTDTQYF
TRBV9	NA	TRBJ1-4	TRBD1	TGTGCCAGCAGCGTAGGGGGTGAGGGGGCAAAACTGTTTTTT	CASSVGGEGAKLFF
TRBV2	NA	TRBJ1-2	NA	TGTGCCAGCAAGGGGCCGAGCGGCTACACCTTC	CASKGPSGYTF
TRBV19	NA	TRBJ2-2	NA	TGTGCCAGCCGCGGGACAACAAGCCTGGTTTCCACCGGGGAGCTGTTTTTT	CASRGTTSLVSTGELFF
TRBV11-1	NA	TRBJ2-7	NA	TGTGCCAGCAGCTTAGGGCTGGGGGAGCAGTACTTC	CASSLGLGEQYF
TRBV10-3	NA	TRBJ2-7	TRBD2	TGTGCCATCAGTGAGTCGGTTAGGGCGGGGGACTACGAGCAGTACTTC	CAISESVRAGDYEQYF
TRBV19	NA	TRBJ2-7	NA	TGTGCCAGTAGTATTAGCAGGGGATTAGCCTACGAGCAGTACTTC	CASSISRGLAYEQYF
TRBV14	once	TRBJ2-3	TRBD1	TGTGCCAGCAGCCGCCGGGACAGGGGCACAGATACGCAGTATTTT	CASSRRDRGTDTQYF
TRBV3-1/TRBV3-2	NA	TRBJ1-1	NA	TGTGCCAGCAGCCCGATGGGGATGAACACTGAAGCTTTCTTT	CASSPMGMNTEAFF
TRBV30	NA	TRBJ2-1	NA	TGTGCCTGGAGTGGCCCTCTGGCGGGGCCCTACAATGAGCAGTTCTTC	CAWSGPLAGPYNEQFF
TRBV6-1	once	TRBJ1-2	NA	TGTGCCAGCAGTGAAGGGGACGCGAATGGCTACACCTTC	CASSEGDANGYTF
TRBV6-5	NA	TRBJ2-1	TRBD2	TGTGCCAGCAGTTACGTCGGGACTAGGGTCGGTGAGCAGTTCTTC	CASSYVGTRVGEQFF
TRBV2	once	TRBJ2-1	TRBD2	TGTGCCAGCAGTGAATTGGCTAGCGGGGGGAGCTCCTACAATGAGCAGTTCTTC	CASSELASGGSSYNEQFF
TRBV7-2	NA	TRBJ1-1	NA	TGTGCCAGCAGGCTCGGGGACACCAACACTGAAGCTTTCTTT	CASRLGDTNTEAFF
TRBV25-1	NA	TRBJ1-6	TRBD1	TGTGCCAGCAGGCTGACAGGGGGCGGTAATTCACCCCTCCACTTT	CASRLTGGGNSPLHF
TRBV7-2	NA	TRBJ1-5	NA	TGTGCCAGCAGCTTAGGGCCGAGCGGCAATCAGCCCCAGCATTTT	CASSLGPSGNQPQHF
TRBV12-3/TRBV12-4	few	TRBJ2-7	NA	TGTGCCAGCAGTGAGGGCCCTTACGAGCAGTACTTC	CASSEGPYEQYF
TRBV7-6	once	TRBJ1-5	NA	TGTGCCAGCAGCCCAAAACCATTCTTCAATCAGCCCCAGCATTTT	CASSPKPFFNQPQHF
TRBV5-4	NA	TRBJ1-2	NA	TGTGCCAGCAGCCAAGGGGTTGAGGTGTTGTATGGCTACACCTTC	CASSQGVEVLYGYTF
TRBV24-1	once	TRBJ2-1	NA	TGTGCCACCAGTGATCCCGGGTCAGGGGCCGAGAATGAGCAGTTCTTC	CATSDPGSGAENEQFF
TRBV24-1	once	TRBJ1-2	NA	TGTGCCACCAGTGAACACTCGGAGGTTAGCTACACCTTC	CATSEHSEVSYTF
TRBV2	NA	TRBJ1-5	TRBD1	TGTGCCAGCAGTGATGGAACAGGGGGGAATCAGCCCCAGCATTTT	CASSDGTGGNQPQHF
TRBV7-2	NA	TRBJ2-1	NA	TGTGCCAGCAGCTGGGTCGTGGGAACGTTAGGCGATGAGCAGTTCTTC	CASSWVVGTLGDEQFF
TRBV7-2	NA	TRBJ1-5	NA	TGTGCCAGCAGCCAGATTCAGGGTAATCAGCCCCAGCATTTT	CASSQIQGNQPQHF
TRBV28	once	TRBJ1-5	NA	TGTGCCAGCAAGGAGGCGGATCAGCCCCAGCATTTT	CASKEADQPQHF
TRBV21-1	NA	TRBJ2-7	NA	TGTGCCAGCAGTCATGGCCGAAGATTCCTCACCTACGAGCAGTACTTC	CASSHGRRFLTYEQYF
TRBV7-2	NA	TRBJ2-7	NA	TGTGCCAGCAGCTTAGAACCGGGGCACGAGCAGTACTTC	CASSLEPGHEQYF
TRBV3-1/TRBV3-2	NA	TRBJ1-3	NA	TGTGCCAGCAGCCAAGACACAGGGACTGGAAACACCATATATTTT	CASSQDTGTGNTIYF
TRBV11-2	once	TRBJ2-5	NA	TGTGCCAGCAGCTTACCCCATGGGGGCTCCCAAGAGACCCAGTACTTC	CASSLPHGGSQETQYF
TRBV11-2	NA	TRBJ2-1	NA	TGTGCCAGCAGCTCCTCCTCTCGGATGCCCTACAATGAGCAGTTCTTC	CASSSSSRMPYNEQFF
TRBV12-3/TRBV12-4	few	TRBJ1-2	TRBD1	TGTGCCAGCAGTATCGACAGGGATGGCTACACCTTC	CASSIDRDGYTF
TRBV5-1	NA	TRBJ2-2	TRBD2	TGCGCCAGCACCGGACTAGCGGGAGTCGCCACCGGGGAGCTGTTTTTT	CASTGLAGVATGELFF
TRBV5-1	NA	TRBJ2-7	NA	TGCGCCAGCAGTCGGGCGGGATTTAACGAGCAGTACTTC	CASSRAGFNEQYF
TRBV3-1/TRBV3-2	NA	TRBJ2-1	TRBD2	TGTGCCAGCAGCCGGGTAGCGGGAGGTACCTACAATGAGCAGTTCTTC	CASSRVAGGTYNEQFF
TRBV28	NA	TRBJ1-5	NA	TGTGCCAGCACCCCCAGCACACAGAGCAATCAGCCCCAGCATTTT	CASTPSTQSNQPQHF
TRBV19	NA	TRBJ2-5	NA	TGTGCCAGTAGTACCAGGGTGTCGGTAGGGGAGACCCAGTACTTC	CASSTRVSVGETQYF
TRBV28	NA	TRBJ1-6	NA	TGTGCCAGCAGTTTATCAAGGTCACCCCTCCACTTT	CASSLSRSPLHF
TRBV5-4	NA	TRBJ2-5	NA	TGTGCCAGCAGCTCCCGGGGGGCGGGGAGAAAAGAGACCCAGTACTTC	CASSSRGAGRKETQYF
TRBV7-3	once	TRBJ2-7	TRBD2	TGTGCCAGCAGCCCCGGGACGGGAGGGGGCTACGAGCAGTACTTC	CASSPGTGGGYEQYF
TRBV7-3	NA	TRBJ2-5	NA	TGTGCCAGCAGCCCCTCGTTTCGGGGTCCCTTGGGGGACTTGGGCCAAGAGACCCAGTACTTC	CASSPSFRGPLGDLGQETQYF
TRBV7-9	NA	TRBJ2-2	NA	TGTGCCAGCAGCGCAGGCGGACAGCTGAACACCGGGGAGCTGTTTTTT	CASSAGGQLNTGELFF
TRBV4-1	NA	TRBJ1-5	TRBD1	TGCGCCAGCAGCCGAGGACAGGACAATCAGCCCCAGCATTTT	CASSRGQDNQPQHF
TRBV3-1/TRBV3-2	NA	TRBJ2-3	NA	TGTGCCAGCAGCCAAAATGGGAGAGGTGTAGCGCAGTATTTT	CASSQNGRGVAQYF
TRBV3-1/TRBV3-2	NA	TRBJ2-7	NA	TGTGCCAGCAGCCAAGATAGAACGGTGTACTACGAGCAGTACTTC	CASSQDRTVYYEQYF
TRBV19	NA	TRBJ2-3	TRBD2	TGTGCCAGTAGTCTAAACCCCGCGGGTTCTAGCGGTCTAACGCAGTATTTT	CASSLNPAGSSGLTQYF
TRBV7-2	NA	TRBJ2-1	TRBD2	TGTGCCAGCAGCTTAGTCCATCTAGCGGGAGCCCATGAGCAGTTCTTC	CASSLVHLAGAHEQFF
TRBV28	NA	TRBJ1-6	NA	TGTGCCAGCAGTTTACCGCATGGTCAGGATAATTCACCCCTCCACTTT	CASSLPHGQDNSPLHF
TRBV4-2	few	TRBJ2-7	TRBD1	TGTGCCAGCAGCCAAGTAATCGGGACAGGGGACGAGCAGTACTTC	CASSQVIGTGDEQYF
TRBV19	NA	TRBJ2-3	TRBD2	TGTGCCAGTAGCCTGACTAGCGGCTTAGGCACAGATACGCAGTATTTT	CASSLTSGLGTDTQYF
TRBV2	NA	TRBJ2-1	NA	TGTGCCAGCAGTGATGCTGGGGACAATGAGCAGTTCTTC	CASSDAGDNEQFF
TRBV14	NA	TRBJ2-7	TRBD2	TGTGCCAGCAGCCAAATCGGGGGGGGTGAGCAGTACTTC	CASSQIGGGEQYF
TRBV6-5	NA	TRBJ2-7	NA	TGTGCCAGCAGTCCGGACGGGTACGAGCAGTACTTC	CASSPDGYEQYF
TRBV6-5	NA	TRBJ1-2	TRBD1	TGTGCCAGCAGACACGGGACAGGGGCGAACTATGGCTACACCTTC	CASRHGTGANYGYTF
TRBV7-8	NA	TRBJ2-2	NA	TGTGCCAGCAGCCCGGGCGCGCCCGGGGAGCTGTTTTTT	CASSPGAPGELFF
TRBV2	NA	TRBJ1-6	NA	TGTGCCAGTTCGGAGGGACGGCATAATTCACCCCTCCACTTT	CASSEGRHNSPLHF
TRBV20-1	NA	TRBJ2-5	NA	TGCAGTGCTAGTTTGTCCAACCAAGAGACCCAGTACTTC	CSASLSNQETQYF